The clone carrying this T cell receptor beta chain occurred a few times. In the original analysis: Researchers report that nucleated cell counts were estimated from reference gene primer amplification. The method was immunoSEQ multiplex PCR; TCRdb's version includes in-frame clones alone and lacks a portion of them. V and J calls and clone size are as listed in that table; D and trimming were resolved from the DNA. The table includes under 45,000 clones, 86% detected once. The record originates from a study of blood T cell repertoires in COVID-19. The wider study: Specimens from acute and convalescent COVID-19 originated in the United States, Italy and Spain. Sources were T cells, B-cell-depleted T cells, or PBMCs; the material itself was cDNA or gDNA.

The CDR3 spans 13 residues. Trimming removed 4 bases at V and 7 bases at J, with 10 bases between. In germline, CDR1 is KGHDR, CDR2 SFDVKD. Sequences were obtained from peripheral blood. The receptor was isolated from a man in his forties with active COVID-19. This rearrangement joins TRBV24-1 to TRBJ2-1; D unresolved. CDR3 residues: CATSETNRNEQFF. In DNA form, the CDR3 reads TGTGCCACCAGTGAAACTAATCGAAATGAGCAGTTCTTC.